The rows below give T cell receptor beta chains drawn from one sample of a study of blood T cell repertoires in COVID-19. Using immunoSEQ multiplex PCR, the repertoire was profiled, and TCRdb retains in-frame clones only, with some absent. The profile shows 180,000 or so clones, around 80% of them singletons. Sequenced input: PBMCs or T cells enriched from blood (not recorded which). The receptors stem from a woman aged 60-75 years who had recovered from COVID-19. CDR3s include the opening cysteine and the closing phenylalanine or tryptophan. Fields, in order: D gene, V gene, clone size, J gene, CDR3 DNA, CDR3 protein. D genes are given only for firm matches. A clone size is listed for some rows: how often the clone was seen (once, few, many), or a class if it is expanded.

D: NA; V: TRBV14; size: NA; J: TRBJ2-5; DNA: TGTGCCAGCAGCCGGACACTAGCTCCGGAGACCCAGTACTTC; CDR3: CASSRTLAPETQYF
D: NA; V: TRBV5-1; size: NA; J: TRBJ1-2; DNA: TGCGCCAGCAGCCTATGGACAGACCATGGCTACACCTTC; CDR3: CASSLWTDHGYTF
D: TRBD1; V: TRBV24-1; size: NA; J: TRBJ1-2; DNA: TGTGCCACCAGTGATTCAGGGGGCCCCTATGGCTACACCTTC; CDR3: CATSDSGGPYGYTF
D: NA; V: TRBV19; size: NA; J: TRBJ1-2; DNA: TGTGCCATTTCAGACAGAAGGCATTATGGCTACACCTTC; CDR3: CAISDRRHYGYTF
D: TRBD1; V: TRBV7-9; size: NA; J: TRBJ2-5; DNA: TGTGCCAGCAGCCGAACTATCGGCGACAGGGGCTCCCAAGAGACCCAGTACTTC; CDR3: CASSRTIGDRGSQETQYF
D: TRBD2; V: TRBV10-2; size: NA; J: TRBJ2-5; DNA: TGCGCCAGCAGAGGACTAGCGGGAGAAGAGACCCAGTACTTC; CDR3: CASRGLAGEETQYF
D: TRBD1; V: TRBV5-4; size: once; J: TRBJ2-6; DNA: TGTGCCAGCAGCGGGACAGGGGGCGCTGGGGCCAACGTCCTGACTTTC; CDR3: CASSGTGGAGANVLTF
D: TRBD1; V: TRBV28; size: NA; J: TRBJ1-5; DNA: TGTGCCAGCAGCGATCAGGGGGTGGAGCAGCCCCAGCATTTT; CDR3: CASSDQGVEQPQHF
D: NA; V: TRBV28; size: NA; J: TRBJ2-7; DNA: TGTGCCAGCAGGAGTTCCGCGGGACAGCTATACGAGCAGTACTTC; CDR3: CASRSSAGQLYEQYF
D: TRBD1; V: TRBV27; size: NA; J: TRBJ2-7; DNA: TGTGCCAGCAGGATGACAGGGTCCTACGAGCAGTACTTC; CDR3: CASRMTGSYEQYF
D: NA; V: TRBV28; size: NA; J: TRBJ2-2; DNA: TGTGCCAGCAGGAGTTTTACCGGGGAGCTGTTTTTT; CDR3: CASRSFTGELFF
D: NA; V: TRBV4-1; size: NA; J: TRBJ2-5; DNA: TGCGCCAGCAGCCAAGATCCGGGCCAAGAGACCCAGTACTTC; CDR3: CASSQDPGQETQYF
D: NA; V: TRBV5-1; size: NA; J: TRBJ1-2; DNA: TGCGCCAGCAGCTTGGAGCCCGGGGTTTATGGCTACACCTTC; CDR3: CASSLEPGVYGYTF
D: NA; V: TRBV3-1/TRBV3-2; size: NA; J: TRBJ2-1; DNA: TGTGCCAGCAGCCAGGGGGCCCCCAATGAGCAGTTCTTC; CDR3: CASSQGAPNEQFF
D: NA; V: TRBV25-1; size: few; J: TRBJ1-6; DNA: TGTGCCAGCAGTGAACAGGTTAATTCACCCCTCCACTTT; CDR3: CASSEQVNSPLHF
D: NA; V: TRBV19; size: NA; J: TRBJ1-5; DNA: TGTGCCAGTAGTATAGTTGGTAGCCTCAATCAGCCCCAGCATTTT; CDR3: CASSIVGSLNQPQHF
D: NA; V: TRBV3-1/TRBV3-2; size: NA; J: TRBJ1-6; DNA: TGTGCCAGCAGCCAAGTTTGGAGCGGCGATTCACCCCTCCACTTT; CDR3: CASSQVWSGDSPLHF
D: TRBD1; V: TRBV3-1/TRBV3-2; size: once; J: TRBJ1-2; DNA: TGTGCCAGCAGAACGGGACAGTATGGCTACACCTTC; CDR3: CASRTGQYGYTF
D: NA; V: TRBV10-2; size: few; J: TRBJ1-5; DNA: TGCGCCAGCAGTGAGTCGACTCGGGGGCAGCCCCAGCATTTT; CDR3: CASSESTRGQPQHF
D: NA; V: TRBV6-5; size: NA; J: TRBJ1-1; DNA: TGTGCCAGCAGTTACTCGTATCGGGGGAACACTGAAGCTTTCTTT; CDR3: CASSYSYRGNTEAFF
D: NA; V: TRBV6-5; size: NA; J: TRBJ1-1; DNA: TGTGCCAGCAGTCCCCGGGAGTCCACTGAAGCTTTCTTT; CDR3: CASSPRESTEAFF
D: NA; V: TRBV5-1; size: few; J: TRBJ1-1; DNA: TGCGCCAGCAGCCTGAAACGGGGCACTGAAGCTTTCTTT; CDR3: CASSLKRGTEAFF
D: NA; V: TRBV2; size: once; J: TRBJ1-2; DNA: TGTGCCAGCAGTGGACAGGTACGGGGTGGCGGCTACACCTTC; CDR3: CASSGQVRGGGYTF
D: TRBD1; V: TRBV19; size: NA; J: TRBJ1-1; DNA: TGTGCCAGTAGGAAGACCGGGACAGGGACTCGAACTGAAGCTTTCTTT; CDR3: CASRKTGTGTRTEAFF
D: TRBD1; V: TRBV28; size: once; J: TRBJ1-1; DNA: TGTGCCAGCAGAAAACAGGGGGGGGCTGAAGCTTTCTTT; CDR3: CASRKQGGAEAFF
D: NA; V: TRBV19; size: NA; J: TRBJ2-7; DNA: TGTGCCAGTAGAAGGACTATCGACGACGAGCAGTACTTC; CDR3: CASRRTIDDEQYF